Below are 2 T cell receptor beta chains sequenced from a single sample in a study of cytomegalovirus exposure and HLA in healthy donors. The PCR used 60 Vbeta and 13 Jbeta primers. The assay was immunoSEQ multiplex PCR, and TCRdb's table has in-frame clones only and misses some. The sample comprises roughly 140,000 clones, roughly 65% of which are singletons, and about 4.7% rests with the top ten. Material for sequencing was PBMCs. These receptors were taken from a man between 60 and 70 years old in good health and CMV-seronegative.

J is TRBJ2-7 and V is TRBV9; the match to TRBD2 covers 9 bases. V trimming: 0 bases; J trimming: 2 bases; junction bases outside the gene matches: 6. The CDR3 runs to 16 residues. Germline V gene sequence: CDR1 SGDLS, CDR2 YYNGEE. This CDR3 reads CASSVGVAGDPYEQYF. The DNA for the CDR3 is TGTGCCAGCAGCGTAGGGGTAGCGGGGGACCCCTACGAGCAGTACTTC.

The gene calls are TRBV18 and TRBJ1-2; TRBD1 matches at 10 bases. Germline lookup yields CDR1 KGHSH and CDR2 LQKENI. V dropped 5 bases and J dropped 6; count of bases not matched to a gene: 0. The CDR3 is made up of 12 amino acids. CDR3 nucleotide sequence: TGTGCCAGCTCAGGACAGGGGGATGGCTACACCTTC. Amino acid sequence: CASSGQGDGYTF.